This entry is about one T cell receptor (beta chain). The target antigen is unknown. These data come from a study of cytomegalovirus exposure and HLA in healthy donors. Study conclusions and caveats: A later analysis reported that several of the most significant clusters appeared to be linked to common viral pathogens, among them Epstein-Barr virus. CMV serostatus was the only immune exposure information that was available. A likely sequencing artifact accounted for one observed cluster of highly shared sequence variants. Later analysis demonstrated an association between a missense DCLRE1C variant and TCR beta V- and J-gene trimming.

The CDR3 is 15 residues long. V lost 4 bases to trimming and J lost 7 bases, with 19 bases between them. CDR1 and CDR2 from the germline V gene are SGHVS and FQNEAQ. PCR amplification relied on 60 Vbeta primers (plus 13 Jbeta primers). Only in-frame clones appear in the TCRdb table, and some are missing; sequencing was by immunoSEQ multiplex PCR. The data hold about 200,000 clones, with approximately 85% observed a single time. This TCR was sampled from a woman in her fifties or sixties in good health and CMV-seropositive. The source material was PBMCs. The rearrangement uses TRBV7-8 and TRBJ1-1, with D possibly TRBD1 on 6 matching bases. CDR3 DNA sequence: TGTGCCAGCAGCTACGACTGGACAGCCGCTTTTGAAGCTTTCTTT. This translates into CASSYDWTAAFEAFF.